The sequence of this T cell receptor (beta chain) was determined in a study of CD8 T cells in Susac syndrome. CDR1 is KGHSH and CDR2 is LQKENI in the germline V gene. Trimming removed 5 bases at V and 5 bases at J, with 10 bases between. This CDR3 has 13 residues. The authors sequenced TCR beta from blood CD8+ and CD4+ T cells. TEMRA cells underwent FACS enrichment and CD8+ and CD4+ T cells underwent negative isolation. The RNA input was roughly 0.45 to 1 ug, and it was reverse transcribed with random hexamers. With immunoSEQ multiplex PCR, TCR beta CDR3 was amplified across 54 Vbeta and 13 Jbeta. From the immunoSEQ multiplex PCR reads, TCRdb called clonotypes with MiXCR, one entry per CDR3 protein. The sample shows a few hundred thousand distinct CDR3 sequences, about 92% of them seen only once.

The TCR originated in a human donor with multiple sclerosis. J is TRBJ2-1 and V is TRBV18; D is ambiguous. The sample comprised CD4+ T cells from PBMCs. CDR3 protein: CASSAERNNEQFF. In nucleotides, the CDR3 is TGTGCCAGCTCAGCCGAAAGGAACAATGAGCAGTTCTTC.